The 21 T cell receptor beta chains presented below share a single source sample, sequenced in a study of CD8+CD57+ T cells in acquired aplastic anemia. According to the study, genomic DNA was the template for TCR beta VDJ and CDR3 profiling. A single record per CDR3 protein comes from TCRdb applying MiXCR to the reads. Of under 350,000 distinct CDR3 sequences in the sample, approximately 57% were seen once. Patients sequenced had flow cytometry evidence of CD8+CD57+ cell expansion. Sequenced: sorted CD4+, CD8+, or CD8+CD57+ T cells (not recorded which) from PBMCs. These receptors came from a human donor with aplastic anemia.

The chain combines TRBV9 with TRBJ1-3; 7 nucleotides agree with TRBD1. This CDR3 is 16 amino acids long. The V and J ends lost 4 bases and 0 bases, in that order; junction bases with no gene match: 7. Per germline, CDR1 SGDLS and CDR2 YYNGEE. The CDR3 sequence is CASSRQGQSSGNTIYF. The CDR3 region has the DNA TGTGCCAGCAGCAGACAGGGACAGAGCTCTGGAAACACCATATATTTT. Full variable domain (missing parts from reference TRBV9 and TRBJ1-3): DSGVTQTPKHLITATGQRVTLRCSPRSGDLSVYWYQQSLDQGLQFLIQYYNGEERAKGNILERFSAQQFPDLHSELNLSSLELGDSALYFCASSRQGQSSGNTIYFGEGSWLTVV.

This clonotype has a handful of counts. The rearrangement joins TRBV10-3 to TRBJ2-7, with a possible D match to TRBD2 (6 bases). The germline gives CDR1 ENHRY, CDR2 SYGVKD. This CDR3 region has 11 residues. V lost 2 bases to trimming and J lost 7 bases, with 6 bases between them. The CDR3 is CAISEGREQYF. The CDR3, as DNA: TGTGCCATCAGTGAGGGGAGGGAGCAGTACTTC.

This clonotype appeared a single time. This chain links TRBV20-1 with TRBJ1-1; possible D gene TRBD1, 5 bases. Trimming pared 6 bases from V and 0 bases from J, leaving 14 bases between. From germline, CDR1 is DFQATT and CDR2 SNEGSKA (reference sequence). This CDR3 has 14 amino acids. The CDR3 DNA sequence: TGCAGTGCGACCGCAGGGATGTTGAACACTGAAGCTTTCTTT. It specifies CSATAGMLNTEAFF.

This clonotype turned up a few times. The chain employs TRBV2 and TRBJ2-1, with TRBD1 identical over 9 bases. The CDR3 sequence is 14 residues long. The V gene end was trimmed by 8 bases and the J gene end by 8 bases; junction bases not matched to a gene: 10. Per germline, CDR1 SNHLY and CDR2 FYNNEI. The CDR3 DNA reads as TGTGCCAGCTCTCCGGGACAGGGTTCGGATGAGCAGTTCTTC. This translates into CASSPGQGSDEQFF. Supplemented by reference TRBV2 and TRBJ2-1, the full variable domain reads EPEVTQTPSHQVTQMGQEVILRCVPISNHLYFYWYRQILGQKVEFLVSFYNNEISEKSEIFDDQFSVERPDGSNFTLKIRSTKLEDSAMYFCASSPGQGSDEQFFGPGTRLTVL.

The table lists this clonotype with many counts. This chain uses TRBV5-1 with TRBJ2-5; a possible D gene is TRBD2 (5 bases). The CDR3 loop spans 15 amino acids. V was shortened by 1 base and J by 2 bases, with 12 bases between the two germline ends. Germline CDR1 and CDR2: SGHRS and YFSETQ. The CDR3 bases are TGCGCCAGCAGCTTGTCGGTTAGCGCACAAGAGACCCAGTACTTC. Its translation is CASSLSVSAQETQYF.

This clonotype was picked up one time. The rearrangement uses TRBV25-1 and TRBJ1-5; D is unclear. CDR3 length: 14 residues. The ends were cut back, 5 bases at V and 2 bases at J, with 10 bases in the middle. CDR1 MGHDK and CDR2 SYGVNS come from the germline V gene. CDR3 sequence reads: CASSLGKGNQPQHF. The CDR3 nucleotides are TGTGCCAGCAGTCTCGGGAAGGGCAATCAGCCCCAGCATTTT.

There are a few counts of this clonotype. The chain joins TRBV7-9 to TRBJ2-7; D not resolved. Deletions cut 5 bases from V and 4 bases from J, with 9 bases between. Germline lookup yields CDR1 SEHNR and CDR2 FQNEAQ (reference sequence). CDR3 size: 12 residues. The CDR3 nucleotides are TGTGCCAGCAGCGCAGGTGTGTACGAGCAGTACTTC. Its protein is CASSAGVYEQYF.

Notes on this clonotype: An end of the junction does not agree with germline; a read error may underlie this. The CDR3, as DNA: TGCGCCGGCAGCTTAGGCGGGGCTGGAGAGACCCAGTACTTC. Its translation: CAGSLGGAGETQYF. V and J are TRBV5-1 and TRBJ2-5; a possible D gene is TRBD2 (6 bases). The CDR3 extends over 14 amino acids. CDR1 is SGHRS and CDR2 is YFSETQ in the germline V gene.

This clonotype was observed a few times. This chain joins TRBV3-1 and TRBJ2-2, with 11 bases that match TRBD2. Germline assignment: CDR1 LGHDT and CDR2 YNNKEL (reference sequence). The V and J ends lost 4 bases and 1 base, in that order; junction bases with no gene match: 8. The CDR3 is 18 residues long. The CDR3 sequence: CASSLHPGTSGNTGELFF. DNA of the CDR3: TGTGCCAGCAGCCTTCACCCCGGGACTAGCGGGAACACCGGGGAGCTGTTTTTT.

This clonotype was seen more than once but under ten times. The chain links TRBV7-8 to TRBJ1-1; D gene unclear. Germline CDR1 SGHVS, CDR2 FQNEAQ. The germline V and J ends were trimmed by 2 bases and 1 base, with 11 bases remaining between them. The CDR3 contains 15 residues. The CDR3 spells CASSLMSDKNTEAFF. The CDR3, as DNA: TGTGCCAGCAGCTTAATGTCCGACAAGAACACTGAAGCTTTCTTT.

Remarks on this clonotype: Because it lacks the conserved phenylalanine or tryptophan at the end, this CDR3 is likely a read error. Because the CDR3's place on the DNA is in doubt, the DNA is left out and the CDR3 is given as listed by TCRdb. The gene calls are TRBV9 and TRBJ2-5; the table calls TRBD2, which could not be checked here. The CDR3 adds up to 19 amino acids, both ends counted. Germline assignment: CDR1 SGDLS and CDR2 YYNGEE. This CDR3 reads CASSVAIPGPLAGQETRYS.

This chain links TRBV7-2 with TRBJ2-7, with 7 positions matching TRBD1. V shed 5 bases and J 3 bases; nucleotides not matched to a gene: 13. Per the germline V gene, CDR1 is SGHTA and CDR2 is FQGNSA. CDR3 length: 16 residues. CDR3 DNA: TGTGCCAGCAGCCAGGCCCCCGGGACAGTAGACTACGAGCAGTACTTC. Protein: CASSQAPGTVDYEQYF.

The V call is TRBV20-1, the J call TRBJ2-2; perhaps D is TRBD1 or TRBD2 (6 bases each). The CDR3 is made up of 17 amino acids. With 0 bases removed from V and 0 bases from J, the gap between germline ends came to 14 bases. The germline CDR1 and CDR2 sequences are DFQATT and SNEGSKA (reference sequence). The CDR3 spells CSARDVIGGSNTGELFF. The CDR3 coding sequence is TGCAGTGCTAGAGATGTCATCGGGGGCTCGAACACCGGGGAGCTGTTTTTT.

This clonotype was observed at least ten times. CDR3 region: CASSSGTSGSYEQYF. The CDR3 DNA sequence: TGTGCCAGCAGCTCCGGGACTAGCGGATCCTACGAGCAGTACTTC. The J gene is TRBJ2-7, the V gene TRBV5-8, with TRBD2 identical over 11 bases. Germline V CDR1 and CDR2: SGHTS, YDEGEE. This CDR3 contains 15 residues. With 3 bases clipped from V and 1 base from J, the junction kept 3 bases outside the gene matches.

This chain connects TRBV29-1 to TRBJ1-1; D is unresolved. Trimming cost V 3 bases and J 2 bases, with 7 bases left between them. Germline lookup yields CDR1 SQVTM and CDR2 ANQGSEA. The CDR3 extends over 12 amino acids. The CDR3 DNA sequence: TGCAGCGTTGAGCGTCGTAACACTGAAGCTTTCTTT. It is translated as CSVERRNTEAFF.

This clonotype was counted at least ten times. The chain employs TRBV19 and TRBJ2-3; 12 positions agree with TRBD2. The germline CDR1 and CDR2 sequences are LNHDA and SQIVND (reference sequence). The CDR3 has 17 residues. The trim removed 5 bases at V and 4 bases at J, leaving 10 bases unmatched. For the CDR3, the DNA is TGTGCCAGTAGTCCCCGTTGGACTAGCGGGATAGCAGATACGCAGTATTTT. Protein sequence: CASSPRWTSGIADTQYF.

The V and J genes are TRBV20-1 and TRBJ1-5, with D unresolved. From germline, CDR1 is DFQATT and CDR2 SNEGSKA (reference sequence). The CDR3 length is 12 residues. V was pared by 0 bases and J by 7 bases, with 7 bases between. The CDR3 is CSARDPDQPQHF. The CDR3 DNA reads as TGCAGTGCTAGAGATCCAGACCAGCCCCAGCATTTT.

There are a few counts of this clonotype. The chain links TRBV18 to TRBJ1-3; D is unresolved. The germline V gene encodes CDR1 KGHSH and CDR2 LQKENI. This CDR3 region has 15 residues. Deletions cut 0 bases from V and 0 bases from J, with 6 bases between. As DNA, the CDR3 is TGTGCCAGCTCACCACCTGTAGGCTCTGGAAACACCATATATTTT. It codes for CASSPPVGSGNTIYF.

This clonotype was detected only once. This CDR3 is CASPLGSYEQYF. The CDR3, as DNA: TGTGCCAGCCCCCTTGGGTCCTACGAGCAGTACTTC. The chain has TRBV5-6 and TRBJ2-7; D not resolved. The germline V gene has CDR1 SGHDT and CDR2 YYEEEE. The CDR3 covers 12 residues. V lost 7 bases and J lost 1, with 9 bases in between. Full variable domain (remainder filled in from reference TRBV5-6 and TRBJ2-7): DAGVTQSPTHLIKTRGQQVTLRCSPKSGHDTVSWYQQALGQGPQFIFQYYEEEERQRGNFPDRFSGHQFPNYSSELNVNALLLGDSALYLCASPLGSYEQYFGPGTRLTVT.

The CDR3 coding sequence is TGTGCCAGCAGCCCCCGAACCTACAATGAGCAGTTCTTC. Its protein product is CASSPRTYNEQFF. The chain joins TRBV5-5 to TRBJ2-1; D gene ambiguous. This CDR3 has 13 amino acids. Germline assignment: CDR1 SGHKS and CDR2 YYEKEE (reference sequence). V was pared by 4 bases and J by 2 bases, with 7 bases between.

J is TRBJ2-7 and V is TRBV10-3; D tentatively fits TRBD1 or TRBD2 (5 bases each). CDR3 length: 13 amino acids. Per germline, CDR1 ENHRY and CDR2 SYGVKD. V shed 9 bases and J shed 2 bases, with 14 bases lying between them. The chain's CDR3 is CAISGQRTYEQYF. CDR3 sequence (DNA): TGTGCCATTTCGGGGCAGAGAACCTACGAGCAGTACTTC.